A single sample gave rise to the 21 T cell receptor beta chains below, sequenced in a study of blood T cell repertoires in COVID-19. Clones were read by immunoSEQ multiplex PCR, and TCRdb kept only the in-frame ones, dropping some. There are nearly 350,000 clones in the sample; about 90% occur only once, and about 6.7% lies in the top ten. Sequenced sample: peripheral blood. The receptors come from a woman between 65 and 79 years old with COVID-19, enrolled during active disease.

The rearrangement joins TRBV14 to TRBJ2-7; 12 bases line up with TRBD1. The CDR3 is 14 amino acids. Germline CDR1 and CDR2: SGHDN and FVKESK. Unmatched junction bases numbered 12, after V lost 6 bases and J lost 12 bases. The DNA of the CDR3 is TGTGCCAGCAGGCTCGGGACAGGGGGCTTTGGGCCGTACTTC. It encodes CASRLGTGGFGPYF.

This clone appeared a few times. The CDR3: CSASPETGFSYEQYF. CDR3 DNA: TGCAGTGCTAGTCCCGAGACAGGGTTCTCCTACGAGCAGTACTTC. The rearrangement uses TRBV20-1 and TRBJ2-7; 7 bases agree with TRBD1. The CDR3 covers 15 residues. Germline values: CDR1 DFQATT, CDR2 SNEGSKA (reference sequence). V lost 3 bases to trimming and J lost 0 bases; unmatched junction nucleotides: 8.

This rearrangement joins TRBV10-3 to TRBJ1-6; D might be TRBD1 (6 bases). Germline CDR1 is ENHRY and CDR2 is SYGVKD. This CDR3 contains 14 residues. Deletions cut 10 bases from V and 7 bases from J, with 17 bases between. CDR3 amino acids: CATDEGGNNSPLHF. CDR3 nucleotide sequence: TGTGCCACCGACGAGGGGGGGAACAATTCACCCCTCCACTTT.

This CDR3 reads CASSTDRFTDTQYF. In DNA form, the CDR3 reads TGTGCCAGTAGTACGGACAGGTTCACAGATACGCAGTATTTT. The chain employs TRBV19 and TRBJ2-3, with 7 bases aligning to TRBD1. V was clipped by 4 bases and J by 2 bases; unmatched bases: 3. This CDR3 is built from 14 residues. CDR1 is LNHDA, CDR2 SQIVND, per germline (reference sequence).

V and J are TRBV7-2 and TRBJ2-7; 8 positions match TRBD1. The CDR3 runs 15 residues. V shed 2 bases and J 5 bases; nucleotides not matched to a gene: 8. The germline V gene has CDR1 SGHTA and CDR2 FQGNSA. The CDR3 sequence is CASSLFSAGGHEQYF. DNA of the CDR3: TGTGCCAGCAGCTTATTTAGTGCAGGGGGCCACGAGCAGTACTTC.

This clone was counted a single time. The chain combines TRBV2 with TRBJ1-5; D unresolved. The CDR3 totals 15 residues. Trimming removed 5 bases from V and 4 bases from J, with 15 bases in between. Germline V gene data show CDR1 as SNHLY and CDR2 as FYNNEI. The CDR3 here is CASSKQRDWNQPQHF. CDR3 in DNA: TGTGCCAGCAGTAAGCAGCGTGACTGGAATCAGCCCCAGCATTTT.

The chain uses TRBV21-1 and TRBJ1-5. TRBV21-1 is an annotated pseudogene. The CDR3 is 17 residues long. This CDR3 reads CASSKRVSIGWNQPQHF. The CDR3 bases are TGTGCCAGCAGCAAACGGGTGAGTATCGGGTGGAATCAGCCCCAGCATTTT.

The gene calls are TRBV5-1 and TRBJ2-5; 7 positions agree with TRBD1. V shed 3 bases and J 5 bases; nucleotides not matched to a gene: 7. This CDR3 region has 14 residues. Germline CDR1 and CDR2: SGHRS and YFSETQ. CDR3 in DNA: TGCGCCAGCAGCTCCTACAGGGGCTGGGAGACCCAGTACTTC. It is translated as CASSSYRGWETQYF.

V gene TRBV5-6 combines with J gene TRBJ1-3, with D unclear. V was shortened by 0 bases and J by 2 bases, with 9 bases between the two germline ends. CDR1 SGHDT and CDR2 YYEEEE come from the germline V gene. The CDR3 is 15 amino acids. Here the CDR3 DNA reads TGTGCCAGCAGCTTGGCCTCCGGGGCTGGAAACACCATATATTTT. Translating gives CASSLASGAGNTIYF.

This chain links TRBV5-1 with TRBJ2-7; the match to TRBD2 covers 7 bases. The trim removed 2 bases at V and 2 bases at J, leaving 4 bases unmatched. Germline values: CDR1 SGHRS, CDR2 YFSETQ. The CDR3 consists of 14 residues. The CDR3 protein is CASSFGGDPYEQYF. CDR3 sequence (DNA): TGCGCCAGCAGCTTTGGGGGGGATCCCTACGAGCAGTACTTC.

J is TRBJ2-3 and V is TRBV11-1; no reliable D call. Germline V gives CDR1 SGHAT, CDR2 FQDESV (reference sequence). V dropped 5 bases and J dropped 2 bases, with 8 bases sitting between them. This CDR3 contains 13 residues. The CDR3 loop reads CASSQAPTDTQYF. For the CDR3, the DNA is TGTGCCAGCAGCCAGGCCCCCACAGATACGCAGTATTTT.

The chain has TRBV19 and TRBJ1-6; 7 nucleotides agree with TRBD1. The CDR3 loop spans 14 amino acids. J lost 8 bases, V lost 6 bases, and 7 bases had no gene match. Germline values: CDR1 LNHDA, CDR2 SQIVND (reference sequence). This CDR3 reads CASSLPGQYSPLHF. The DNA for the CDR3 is TGTGCCAGTAGCTTACCGGGACAGTATTCACCCCTCCACTTT.

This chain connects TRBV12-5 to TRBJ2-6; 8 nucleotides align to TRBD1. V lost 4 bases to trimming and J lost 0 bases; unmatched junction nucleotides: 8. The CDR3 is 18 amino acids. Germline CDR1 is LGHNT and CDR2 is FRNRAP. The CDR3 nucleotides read TGTGCTAGTGGTTCCTCGGACAGGGCCAACTCTGGGGCCAACGTCCTGACTTTC. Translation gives CASGSSDRANSGANVLTF.

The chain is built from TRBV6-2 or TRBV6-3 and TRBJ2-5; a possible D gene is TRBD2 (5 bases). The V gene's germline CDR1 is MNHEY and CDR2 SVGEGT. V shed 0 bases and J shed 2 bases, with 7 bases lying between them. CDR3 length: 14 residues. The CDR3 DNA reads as TGTGCCAGCAGTTACTCGAGGAGGCAAGAGACCCAGTACTTC. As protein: CASSYSRRQETQYF.

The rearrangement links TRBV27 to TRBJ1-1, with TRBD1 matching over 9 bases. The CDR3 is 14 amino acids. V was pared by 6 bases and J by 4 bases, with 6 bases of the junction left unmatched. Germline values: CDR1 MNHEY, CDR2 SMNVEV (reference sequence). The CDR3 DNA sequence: TGTGCCAGCAGGCCGACAGGGGGAAGCACTGAAGCTTTCTTT. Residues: CASRPTGGSTEAFF.

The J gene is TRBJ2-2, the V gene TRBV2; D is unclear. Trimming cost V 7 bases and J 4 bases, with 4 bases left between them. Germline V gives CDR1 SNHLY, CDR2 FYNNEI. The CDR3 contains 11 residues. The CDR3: CASTFTGELFF. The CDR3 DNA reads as TGTGCCAGCACGTTCACCGGGGAGCTGTTTTTT. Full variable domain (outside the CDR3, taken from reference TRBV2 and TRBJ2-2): EPEVTQTPSHQVTQMGQEVILRCVPISNHLYFYWYRQILGQKVEFLVSFYNNEISEKSEIFDDQFSVERPDGSNFTLKIRSTKLEDSAMYFCASTFTGELFFGEGSRLTVL.

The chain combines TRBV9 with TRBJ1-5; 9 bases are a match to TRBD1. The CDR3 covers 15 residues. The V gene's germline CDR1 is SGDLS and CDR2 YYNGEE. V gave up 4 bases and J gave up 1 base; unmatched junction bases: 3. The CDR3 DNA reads TGTGCCAGCAGCCGGACAGGGGAAAGCAATCAGCCCCAGCATTTT. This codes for CASSRTGESNQPQHF.

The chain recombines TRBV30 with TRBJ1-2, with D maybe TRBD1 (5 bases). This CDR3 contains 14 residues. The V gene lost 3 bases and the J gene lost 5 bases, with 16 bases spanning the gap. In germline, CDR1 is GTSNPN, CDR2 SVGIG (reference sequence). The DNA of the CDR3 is TGTGCCTGGAGGGGACTGGGGGTATATTATGGCTACACCTTC. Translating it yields CAWRGLGVYYGYTF.

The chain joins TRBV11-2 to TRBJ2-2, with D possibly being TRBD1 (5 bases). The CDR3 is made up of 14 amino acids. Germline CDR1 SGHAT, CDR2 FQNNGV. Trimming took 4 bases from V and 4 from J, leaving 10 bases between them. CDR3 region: CASSSTQATGELFF. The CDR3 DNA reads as TGTGCCAGCAGCTCGACACAGGCCACCGGGGAGCTGTTTTTT.

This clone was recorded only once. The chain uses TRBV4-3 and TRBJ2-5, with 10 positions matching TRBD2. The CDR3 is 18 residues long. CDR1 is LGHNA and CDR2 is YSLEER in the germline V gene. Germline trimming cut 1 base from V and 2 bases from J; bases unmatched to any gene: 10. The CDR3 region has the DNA TGCGCCAGCAGCCAAGCTCCTAGCGGGGGCTTTTCACAAGAGACCCAGTACTTC. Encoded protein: CASSQAPSGGFSQETQYF.

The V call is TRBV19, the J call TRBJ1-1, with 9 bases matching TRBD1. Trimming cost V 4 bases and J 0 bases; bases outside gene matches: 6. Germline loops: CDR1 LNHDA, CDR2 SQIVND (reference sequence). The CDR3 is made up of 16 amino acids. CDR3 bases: TGTGCCAGTAGTAGACGGGACAGGGCGTTGAACACTGAAGCTTTCTTT. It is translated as CASSRRDRALNTEAFF.